This T cell receptor beta chain was found in a study of cytomegalovirus exposure and HLA in healthy donors. The CDR3 is 15 residues long. The V end was cut by 0 bases, the J end by 8 bases, with 11 bases between. Germline assignment: CDR1 MNHNY and CDR2 SVGAGI (reference sequence). The PCR used 60 Vbeta and 13 Jbeta primers. Assay used: immunoSEQ multiplex PCR; TCRdb lists only in-frame clones, some missing. The table has about 150,000 clones, about 70% seen once. The sequence derives from a man aged 55 to 70 in good health and CMV-seronegative. The chain uses TRBV6-6 and TRBJ1-6; D remains unclear. The sequenced sample was PBMCs. As DNA, the CDR3 is TGTGCCAGCAGTTACTCGAGGGATTCGGATTCACCCCTCCACTTT. Encoded protein: CASSYSRDSDSPLHF.